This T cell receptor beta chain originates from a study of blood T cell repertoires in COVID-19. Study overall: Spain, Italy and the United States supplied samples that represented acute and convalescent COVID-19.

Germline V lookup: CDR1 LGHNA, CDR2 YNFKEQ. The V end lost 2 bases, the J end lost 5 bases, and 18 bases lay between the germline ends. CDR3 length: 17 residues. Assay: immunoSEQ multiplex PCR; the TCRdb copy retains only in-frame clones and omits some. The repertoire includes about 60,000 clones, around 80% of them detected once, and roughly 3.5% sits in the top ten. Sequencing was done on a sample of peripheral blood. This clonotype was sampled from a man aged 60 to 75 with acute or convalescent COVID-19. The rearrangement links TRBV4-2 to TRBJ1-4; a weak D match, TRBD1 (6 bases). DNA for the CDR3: TGTGCCAGCAGCCAATTCGCGGGAGGACAGTTAAATGAAAAACTGTTTTTT. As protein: CASSQFAGGQLNEKLFF.